Listed below are T cell receptor beta chains from one sample, sequenced in a study of shared clonotypes between healthy human individuals. TCRdb's copy holds only in-frame clones and misses some; the assay was immunoSEQ multiplex PCR. The table has millions of clones, about 92% seen once. The source material was naive CD8+ T cells from PBMCs. These TCRs come from a man younger than 30 in good health. Some clones in this sample may be carry-over from other donors' samples. Both conserved end residues are part of each CDR3. The order of the fields is clone size, V gene, J gene, D gene, CDR3 DNA, CDR3 protein. A D gene is named only where the DNA matches it firmly. Expanded clones get a size class; other rows say once, few or many, or leave the size out.

>.|TRBV12-5|TRBJ1-5|.
TGTGCTAGTGGTTTGGGCGGGCCCCAGCATTTT
CASGLGGPQHF
>.|TRBV7-2|TRBJ2-7|TRBD2
TGTGCCAGCAGCTTATGGGCTAGCGGGATAAGAGACGAGCAGTACTTC
CASSLWASGIRDEQYF
>.|TRBV6-5|TRBJ1-1|.
TGTGCCAGCATTAGGGAGTTGGACACTGAAGCTTTCTTT
CASIRELDTEAFF
>.|TRBV10-1|TRBJ1-2|.
TGCGCCAGCAGTGCAGGGTTCGGCTACACCTTC
CASSAGFGYTF
>.|TRBV30|TRBJ1-2|.
TGTGCCTGGAGTGCCCCCCCCAGGGGCGGCTACACCTTC
CAWSAPPRGGYTF
>once|TRBV6-5|TRBJ2-7|.
TGTGCCAGCAGTTACACCTCAGCGTACGAGCAGTACTTC
CASSYTSAYEQYF
>few|TRBV27|TRBJ2-7|.
TGTGCCAGCAGTCCCCTAGACTCCTACGAGCAGTACTTC
CASSPLDSYEQYF
>.|TRBV5-1|TRBJ2-1|TRBD2
TGCGCCAGCACCATTGAATCTAGCGGGGACAATGAGCAGTTCTTC
CASTIESSGDNEQFF
>.|TRBV28|TRBJ1-1|.
TGTGCCAGCAGACCTCTTGGAAACACTGAAGCTTTCTTT
CASRPLGNTEAFF
>few|TRBV5-1|TRBJ1-1|.
TGCGCCAGCAGCTTGACAGGGTGGAGTGAAGCTTTCTTT
CASSLTGWSEAFF
>.|TRBV5-6|TRBJ2-2|.
TGTGCCAGCAGCTGGCCCTGGGCAGCAGCGAACACCGGGGAGCTGTTTTTT
CASSWPWAAANTGELFF
>.|TRBV5-4|TRBJ2-7|TRBD1
TGTGCCAGCAGCTTGGCGGACACAACCGGGACAGGGCCCCGGTACGAGCAGTACTTC
CASSLADTTGTGPRYEQYF
>.|TRBV9|TRBJ2-4|.
TGTGCCAGCAGCCTCGGGGCCTCCAAAAACATTCAGTACTTC
CASSLGASKNIQYF
>once|TRBV4-1|TRBJ1-4|TRBD1
TGCGCCAGCAGCCCGGGACTCTGGGACAGGGAGAGTGAAAAACTGTTTTTT
CASSPGLWDRESEKLFF
>.|TRBV4-1|TRBJ2-3|TRBD2
TGCGCCAGCAGCCAAGCTTATTCGGGAGGGCCCTTCGATACGCAGTATTTT
CASSQAYSGGPFDTQYF
>.|TRBV6-5|TRBJ1-1|.
TGTGCCAGCAGTTACTCATGGGGCCGAACTGAAGCTTTCTTT
CASSYSWGRTEAFF
>.|TRBV4-1|TRBJ1-1|TRBD1
TGCGCCAGCAGCCGAAACAGGGGTGAAGCTTTCTTT
CASSRNRGEAFF
>.|TRBV27|TRBJ1-2|.
TGTGCCAGCAGTTACGGACCGAGGGGGGGCTACACCTTC
CASSYGPRGGYTF
>.|TRBV14|TRBJ2-1|.
TGTGCCAGCAGCCAACTACCTACAATTGAGCAGTTCTTC
CASSQLPTIEQFF
>.|TRBV5-5|TRBJ2-1|.
TGTGCCAGCAGCCCCGGACCCGCACCTATAGCGTTCTTC
CASSPGPAPIAFF
>.|TRBV5-8|TRBJ2-7|.
TGTGCCAGCAGCCTGGGGCTTAACTACGAGCAGTACTTC
CASSLGLNYEQYF
>.|TRBV29-1|TRBJ1-1|TRBD1
TGCAGCGCGACAGGGGGCACTGAAGCTTTCTTT
CSATGGTEAFF
>.|TRBV4-1|TRBJ1-2|.
TGCGCCAGCAGCCGGGCGGAAGGGGGGGTCGGCTATGGCTACACCTTC
CASSRAEGGVGYGYTF
>.|TRBV9|TRBJ2-7|.
TGTGCCAGCAGCGTAGCGGGAGCTCCTTACGAGCAGTACTTC
CASSVAGAPYEQYF
>.|TRBV14|TRBJ2-1|TRBD2
TGTGCCAGCAGCCAAGATGGCGGGACTAGCGGCACTAGGGACAATGAGCAGTTCTTC
CASSQDGGTSGTRDNEQFF
>.|TRBV7-9|TRBJ2-1|.
TGTGCCAGCAGCCCGGGACTCCTTAGTGAGCAGTTCTTC
CASSPGLLSEQFF
>.|TRBV7-9|TRBJ2-4|.
TGTGCCAGCAGCTTAGGGGGGAAAGCCAAAAACATTCAGTACTTC
CASSLGGKAKNIQYF
>once|TRBV10-3|TRBJ2-2|.
TGTGCCATCAGTGTCAGAGGAAACACCGGGGAGCTGTTTTTT
CAISVRGNTGELFF
>once|TRBV28|TRBJ2-2|TRBD1
TGTGCCAGCGACAGGGCAGCCGCGAACACCGGGGAGCTGTTTTTT
CASDRAAANTGELFF
>.|TRBV11-2|TRBJ1-2|.
TGTGCCAGCAGCTTAGGGCACCGGGACGGCTACACCTTC
CASSLGHRDGYTF
>.|TRBV7-9|TRBJ1-5|TRBD1
TGTGCCAGCAGCATAGGGGGCTTTAACCAGCATTTT
CASSIGGFNQHF
>.|TRBV15|TRBJ2-1|.
TGTGCCACCAGCAATCTTGGGGGGAGAGGAGGCCGGTTCTTC
CATSNLGGRGGRFF
>.|TRBV27|TRBJ1-5|TRBD1
TGTGCCAGCAGTTTAATTATCCCGCAGGGGGAAGAGCCCCAGCATTTT
CASSLIIPQGEEPQHF
>.|TRBV28|TRBJ1-2|.
TGTGCCAGCAGTTTGGGGGGAAACGGCTACACCTTC
CASSLGGNGYTF
>few|TRBV2|TRBJ1-1|.
TGTGCCAGCAGTGAGAAAGGTGTTAAGAACACTGAAGCTTTCTTT
CASSEKGVKNTEAFF
>.|TRBV28|TRBJ1-2|.
TGTGCCAGCAGTCCCCCACGACAGCCCAACTATGGCTACACCTTC
CASSPPRQPNYGYTF
>.|TRBV13|TRBJ1-1|TRBD1
TGTGCCAGCAGCTTAGGCGGACAGGGGCGGAACACTGAAGCTTTCTTT
CASSLGGQGRNTEAFF
>.|TRBV29-1|TRBJ2-1|.
TGCAGCGTTCTACAGGGGCGGGGTGAGCAGTTCTTC
CSVLQGRGEQFF
>.|TRBV5-1|TRBJ2-3|.
TGCGCCAGCAGACTTACCCAGAGGGTCACAGATACGCAGTATTTT
CASRLTQRVTDTQYF
>.|TRBV5-8|TRBJ1-2|TRBD1
TGTGCCAGCAGCTTGCGGTCTCTGGACAGGGTTAAAGGTGGCTACACCTTC
CASSLRSLDRVKGGYTF
>.|TRBV27|TRBJ2-1|TRBD2
TGTGCCAGCAGTTTTAGGCTAGCGGGAGCTGAGCAGTTCTTC
CASSFRLAGAEQFF
>once|TRBV6-1|TRBJ1-1|.
TGTGCCAGCACTGAAAACGCGGGGTTTGGGTTGAACACTGAAGCTTTCTTT
CASTENAGFGLNTEAFF
>.|TRBV7-8|TRBJ1-1|TRBD1
TGTGCCAGCAGCTCCAGGGGGCTGAGGGACACTGAAGCTTTCTTT
CASSSRGLRDTEAFF